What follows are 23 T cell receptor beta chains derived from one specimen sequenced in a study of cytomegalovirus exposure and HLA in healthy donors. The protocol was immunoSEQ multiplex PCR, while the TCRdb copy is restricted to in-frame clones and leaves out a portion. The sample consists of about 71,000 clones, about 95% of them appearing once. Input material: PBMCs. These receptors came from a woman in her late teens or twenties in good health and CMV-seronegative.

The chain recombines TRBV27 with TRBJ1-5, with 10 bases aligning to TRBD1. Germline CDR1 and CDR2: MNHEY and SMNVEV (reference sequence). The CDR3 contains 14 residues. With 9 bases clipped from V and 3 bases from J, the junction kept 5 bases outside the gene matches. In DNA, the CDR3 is TGTGCCAGTCGACAGGGGGCTAACAATCAGCCCCAGCATTTT. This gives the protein CASRQGANNQPQHF.

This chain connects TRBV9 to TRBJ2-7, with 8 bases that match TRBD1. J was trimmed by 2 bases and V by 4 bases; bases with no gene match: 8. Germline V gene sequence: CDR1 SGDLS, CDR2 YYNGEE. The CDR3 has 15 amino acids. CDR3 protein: CASSTQGASPYEQYF. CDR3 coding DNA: TGTGCCAGCAGCACGCAGGGGGCGAGCCCCTACGAGCAGTACTTC.

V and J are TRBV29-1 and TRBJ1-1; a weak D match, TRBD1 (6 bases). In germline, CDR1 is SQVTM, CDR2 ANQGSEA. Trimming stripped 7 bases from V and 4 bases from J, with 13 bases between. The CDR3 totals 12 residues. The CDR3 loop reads CSASGGSTEAFF. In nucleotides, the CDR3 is TGCAGCGCCTCTGGGGGCAGCACTGAAGCTTTCTTT. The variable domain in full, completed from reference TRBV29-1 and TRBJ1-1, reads SAVISQKPSRDICQRGTSLTIQCQVDSQVTMMFWYRQQPGQSLTLIATANQGSEATYESGFVIDKFPISRPNLTFSTLTVSNMSPEDSSIYLCSASGGSTEAFFGQGTRLTVV.

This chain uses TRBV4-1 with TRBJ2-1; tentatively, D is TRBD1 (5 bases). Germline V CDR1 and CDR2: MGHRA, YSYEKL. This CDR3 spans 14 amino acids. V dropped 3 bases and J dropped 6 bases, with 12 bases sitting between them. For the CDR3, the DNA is TGCGCCAGCAGCCAGATCAGTAGGGGCAATGAGCAGTTCTTC. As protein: CASSQISRGNEQFF.

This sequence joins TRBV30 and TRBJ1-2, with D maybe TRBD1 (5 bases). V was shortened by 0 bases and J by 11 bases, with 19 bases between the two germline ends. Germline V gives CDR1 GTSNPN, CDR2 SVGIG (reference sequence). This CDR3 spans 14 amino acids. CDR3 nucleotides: TGTGCCTGGAGTGTACTCGGTAGGCAGGAGGGGTACACCTTC. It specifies CAWSVLGRQEGYTF. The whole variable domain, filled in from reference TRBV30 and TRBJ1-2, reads SQTIHQWPATLVQPVGSPLSLECTVEGTSNPNLYWYRQAAGRGLQLLFYSVGIGQISSEVPQNLSASRPQDRQFILSSKKLLLSDSGFYLCAWSVLGRQEGYTFGSGTRLTVV.

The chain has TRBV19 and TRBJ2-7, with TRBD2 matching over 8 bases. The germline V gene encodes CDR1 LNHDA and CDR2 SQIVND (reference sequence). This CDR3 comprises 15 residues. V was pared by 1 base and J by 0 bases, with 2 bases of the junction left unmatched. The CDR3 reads CASSIVSGSSYEQYF. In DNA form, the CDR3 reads TGTGCCAGTAGTATAGTAAGCGGGAGCTCCTACGAGCAGTACTTC.

The CDR3 loop reads CASSSFFRGDTQYF. The CDR3 nucleotides read TGTGCCAGCAGTTCTTTCTTCAGGGGAGATACGCAGTATTTT. J is TRBJ2-3 and V is TRBV6-5; D perhaps matches TRBD1 (6 bases). Germline V gives CDR1 MNHEY, CDR2 SVGAGI. V was clipped by 4 bases and J by 5 bases, with 13 bases between them. CDR3 length equals 14 residues.

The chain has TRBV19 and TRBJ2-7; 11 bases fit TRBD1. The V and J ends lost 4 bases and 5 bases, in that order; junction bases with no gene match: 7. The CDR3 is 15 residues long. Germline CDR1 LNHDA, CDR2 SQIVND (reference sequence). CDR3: CASSTTGQGADEQYF. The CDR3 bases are TGTGCCAGTAGTACAACCGGACAGGGGGCCGACGAGCAGTACTTC.

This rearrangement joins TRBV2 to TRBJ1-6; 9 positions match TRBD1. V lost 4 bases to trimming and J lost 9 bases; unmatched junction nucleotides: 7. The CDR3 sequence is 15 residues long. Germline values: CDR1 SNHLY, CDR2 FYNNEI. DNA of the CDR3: TGTGCCAGCAGTGGGGGGATGGACAGGGGTTCACCCCTCCACTTT. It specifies CASSGGMDRGSPLHF.

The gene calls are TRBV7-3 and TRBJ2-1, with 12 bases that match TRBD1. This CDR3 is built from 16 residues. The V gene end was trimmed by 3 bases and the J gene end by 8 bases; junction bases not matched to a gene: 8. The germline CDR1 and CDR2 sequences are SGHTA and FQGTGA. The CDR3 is CASSFTGTGGGDEQFF. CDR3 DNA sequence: TGTGCCAGCAGCTTCACCGGGACAGGGGGCGGCGATGAGCAGTTCTTC.

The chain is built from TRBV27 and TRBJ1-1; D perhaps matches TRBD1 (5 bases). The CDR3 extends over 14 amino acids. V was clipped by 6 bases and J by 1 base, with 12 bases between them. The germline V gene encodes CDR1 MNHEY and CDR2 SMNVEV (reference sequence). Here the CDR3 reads CASRWGGENTEAFF. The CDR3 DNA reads TGTGCCAGCAGGTGGGGAGGGGAGAACACTGAAGCTTTCTTT.

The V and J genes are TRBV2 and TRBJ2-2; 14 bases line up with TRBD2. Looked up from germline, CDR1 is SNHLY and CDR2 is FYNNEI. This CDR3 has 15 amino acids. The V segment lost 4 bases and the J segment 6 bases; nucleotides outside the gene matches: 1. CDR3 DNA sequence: TGTGCCAGCAGTGGACTAGCGGGAGGGCCCGGGGAGCTGTTTTTT. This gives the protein CASSGLAGGPGELFF.

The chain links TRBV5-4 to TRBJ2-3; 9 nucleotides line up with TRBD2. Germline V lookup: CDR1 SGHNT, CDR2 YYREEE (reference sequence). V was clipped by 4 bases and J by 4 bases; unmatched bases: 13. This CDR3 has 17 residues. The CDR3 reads CASSGSYSGRASDTQYF. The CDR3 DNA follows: TGTGCCAGCAGCGGGTCCTATAGCGGGAGAGCATCAGATACGCAGTATTTT. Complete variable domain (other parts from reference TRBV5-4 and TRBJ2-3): ETGVTQSPTHLIKTRGQQVTLRCSSQSGHNTVSWYQQALGQGPQFIFQYYREEENGRGNFPPRFSGLQFPNYSSELNVNALELDDSALYLCASSGSYSGRASDTQYFGPGTRLTVL.

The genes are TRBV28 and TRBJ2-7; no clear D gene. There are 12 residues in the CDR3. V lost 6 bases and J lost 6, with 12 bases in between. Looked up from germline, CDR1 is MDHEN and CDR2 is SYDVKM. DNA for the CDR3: TGTGCCAGCAGCCCTCCCCGCGGCGAGCAGTACTTC. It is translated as CASSPPRGEQYF.

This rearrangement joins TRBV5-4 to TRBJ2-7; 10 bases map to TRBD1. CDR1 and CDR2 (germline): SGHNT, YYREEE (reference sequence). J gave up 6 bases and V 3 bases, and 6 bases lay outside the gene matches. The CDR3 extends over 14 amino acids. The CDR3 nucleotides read TGTGCCAGCAGCTACCCGGGACAGGGGCTCGAGCAGTACTTC. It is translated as CASSYPGQGLEQYF.

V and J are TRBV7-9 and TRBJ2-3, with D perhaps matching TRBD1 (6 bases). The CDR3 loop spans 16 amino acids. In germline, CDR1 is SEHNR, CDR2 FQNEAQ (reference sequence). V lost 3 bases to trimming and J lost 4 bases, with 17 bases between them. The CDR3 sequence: CASSFTGTKGADTQYF. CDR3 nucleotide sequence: TGTGCCAGCAGCTTTACCGGGACAAAGGGTGCAGATACGCAGTATTTT.

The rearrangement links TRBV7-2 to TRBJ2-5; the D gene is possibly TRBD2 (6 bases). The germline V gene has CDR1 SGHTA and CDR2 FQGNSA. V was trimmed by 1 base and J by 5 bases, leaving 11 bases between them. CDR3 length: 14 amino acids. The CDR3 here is CASSLGLARETQYF. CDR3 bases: TGTGCCAGCAGCTTAGGGCTAGCGCGGGAGACCCAGTACTTC.

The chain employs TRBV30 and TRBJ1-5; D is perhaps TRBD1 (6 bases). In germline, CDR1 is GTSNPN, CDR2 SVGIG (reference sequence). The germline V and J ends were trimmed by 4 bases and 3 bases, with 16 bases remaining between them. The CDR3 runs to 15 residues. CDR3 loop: CAWTGNGQLNQPQHF. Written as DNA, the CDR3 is TGTGCCTGGACCGGGAATGGACAGCTCAATCAGCCCCAGCATTTT. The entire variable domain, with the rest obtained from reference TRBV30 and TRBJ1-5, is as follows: SQTIHQWPATLVQPVGSPLSLECTVEGTSNPNLYWYRQAAGRGLQLLFYSVGIGQISSEVPQNLSASRPQDRQFILSSKKLLLSDSGFYLCAWTGNGQLNQPQHFGDGTRLSIL.

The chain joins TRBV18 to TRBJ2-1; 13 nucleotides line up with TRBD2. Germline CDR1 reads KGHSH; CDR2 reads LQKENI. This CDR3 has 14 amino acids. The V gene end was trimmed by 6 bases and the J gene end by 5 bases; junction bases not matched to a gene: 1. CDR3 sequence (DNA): TGTGCCAGCTCCACTAGCGGGGGGGACAATGAGCAGTTCTTC. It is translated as CASSTSGGDNEQFF.

The CDR3 spells CASSPRGTRSYEQYF. The DNA of the CDR3 is TGTGCCAGCAGCCCTCGAGGGACACGCTCCTACGAGCAGTACTTC. This rearrangement joins TRBV28 to TRBJ2-7, with D possibly TRBD1 on 6 matching bases. The V gene lost 6 bases and the J gene lost 0 bases, with 15 bases spanning the gap. The germline CDR1 and CDR2 sequences are MDHEN and SYDVKM. The CDR3 is 15 residues long.

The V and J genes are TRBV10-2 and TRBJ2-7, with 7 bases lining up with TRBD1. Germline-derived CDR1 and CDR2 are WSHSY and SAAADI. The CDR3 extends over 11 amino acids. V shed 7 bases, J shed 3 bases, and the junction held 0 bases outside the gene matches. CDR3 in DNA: TGCGCCAGCACAGGGGGCTACGAGCAGTACTTC. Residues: CASTGGYEQYF.

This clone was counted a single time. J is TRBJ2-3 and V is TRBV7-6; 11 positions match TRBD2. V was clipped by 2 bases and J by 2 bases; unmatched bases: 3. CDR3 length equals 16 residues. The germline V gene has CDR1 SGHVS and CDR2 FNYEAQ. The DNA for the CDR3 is TGTGCCAGCAGCTTACTAGCGGGGGGCTACACAGATACGCAGTATTTT. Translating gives CASSLLAGGYTDTQYF.

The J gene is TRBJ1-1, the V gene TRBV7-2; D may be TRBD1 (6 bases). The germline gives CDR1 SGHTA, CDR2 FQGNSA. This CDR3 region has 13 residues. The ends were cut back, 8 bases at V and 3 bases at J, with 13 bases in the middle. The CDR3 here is CASLRDTDTEAFF. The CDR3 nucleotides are TGTGCCAGCCTCCGGGACACAGACACTGAAGCTTTCTTT.